This T cell receptor beta chain was recorded in a study of graft-versus-host responses after intestinal transplantation. Study-wide points: HvG clone declines early post-transplant were associated with peak circulating GvH levels.

CDR3 length: 14 residues. Germline CDR1 and CDR2: SGDLS and YYNGEE. The V gene lost 0 bases and the J gene lost 0 bases, with 7 bases spanning the gap. Turning to this clone: What it binds is not known.

Sequencing was performed with immunoSEQ multiplex PCR; in TCRdb, only in-frame clones are kept and a portion is missing. The sample includes over 65,000 clones, about 92% of them seen just once. The receptor's source is a human patient who received an intestinal transplant, so some T cells may come from the graft donor. The sequencing used PBMCs, collected 98 days after intestinal transplantation. The V and J genes are TRBV9 and TRBJ2-7; no clear D. CDR3 protein: CASSVDAPSYEQYF. The CDR3, as DNA: TGTGCCAGCAGCGTAGACGCTCCCTCCTACGAGCAGTACTTC.